This T cell receptor beta chain appears in the sequencing data of a study of blood T cell repertoires in COVID-19. Across the whole study: Researchers got acute and convalescent COVID-19 samples from the United States, Italy and Spain.

CDR1 is SGHTS, CDR2 YDEGEE, per germline. V gave up 2 bases and J gave up 2 bases, with 10 bases separating them. The CDR3 is made up of 15 amino acids. In the original processing: Reference gene primer amplification gave estimated nucleated cell counts. This table comes from immunoSEQ multiplex PCR, and its TCRdb copy is limited to in-frame clones, with some not included. V and J calls and clone size are those listed in that table; D and trimming were worked out from the DNA. The top ten hold 0.94% of the sample, which has about 280,000 clones, around 90% seen once. The sample comprised peripheral blood. The chain links TRBV5-8 to TRBJ2-2, with a possible D match to TRBD2 (5 bases). This receptor was identified in a middle-aged woman who had recovered from COVID-19. The CDR3 DNA sequence: TGTGCCAGCAGCTTCGGAGGATTAAACACCGGGGAGCTGTTTTTT. This encodes CASSFGGLNTGELFF.